What follows are 22 T cell receptor beta chains derived from one specimen sequenced in a study of T cell responses to AZD1222 COVID-19 vaccine. Some clones are missing from TCRdb's copy, which holds only in-frame ones; the method was immunoSEQ multiplex PCR. The data hold 190,000 or so clones, with just over 90% observed a single time. Specimen: peripheral blood, collected 28 days after the second AZD1222 dose. The receptors shown here come from an adult who received the AZD1222 COVID-19 vaccine.

The chain has TRBV6-4 and TRBJ2-6; D is uncertain. CDR1 is MRHNA and CDR2 is SNTAGT in the germline V gene. V was cut by 0 bases and J by 4 bases, with 7 bases left in between. There are 15 residues in the CDR3. The DNA for the CDR3 is TGTGCCAGCAGTGACTCAGAGAGGGGGGCCAACGTCCTGACTTTC. Amino acid sequence: CASSDSERGANVLTF.

The rearrangement links TRBV5-5 to TRBJ1-1, with a weak D call TRBD1 (6 bases). The CDR3 consists of 13 residues. V lost 8 bases and J 6 bases, leaving 17 bases between the germline ends. From germline, CDR1 is SGHKS and CDR2 YYEKEE (reference sequence). The CDR3 reads CASLIMGTPEAFF. The CDR3 nucleotides read TGTGCCAGTTTGATCATGGGGACACCTGAAGCTTTCTTT.

This chain connects TRBV10-3 to TRBJ1-5; D call uncertain. Germline V gene data show CDR1 as ENHRY and CDR2 as SYGVKD. V lost 8 bases and J 0 bases, leaving 8 bases between the germline ends. This CDR3 has 13 amino acids. For the CDR3, the DNA is TGTGCCATCGGTACAGATAGCAATCAGCCCCAGCATTTT. Residues: CAIGTDSNQPQHF.

This clone was found a few times. The chain links TRBV27 to TRBJ1-6; a weak D match, TRBD1 (5 bases). This CDR3 is built from 15 residues. Trimming left V 5 bases short and J 9 bases short, with 17 bases between. CDR1 MNHEY and CDR2 SMNVEV come from the germline V gene (reference sequence). The CDR3 DNA follows: TGTGCCAGCAGTCCCGAACCGGGACTAAGTTCACCCCTCCACTTT. This codes for CASSPEPGLSSPLHF.

The chain carries TRBV6-5 and TRBJ2-2; maybe TRBD1 (5 bases). CDR3 length: 14 amino acids. The V gene lost 6 bases and the J gene lost 1 base, with 9 bases spanning the gap. In germline, CDR1 is MNHEY, CDR2 SVGAGI. CDR3 region: CASRAQGNTGELFF. The DNA of the CDR3 is TGTGCCAGCAGAGCCCAGGGGAACACCGGGGAGCTGTTTTTT.

This rearrangement joins TRBV2 to TRBJ2-7; D is ambiguous. V dropped 4 bases and J dropped 0 bases, with 4 bases sitting between them. The CDR3 is 12 residues long. The V gene's germline CDR1 is SNHLY and CDR2 FYNNEI. CDR3 coding DNA: TGTGCCAGCAGTGGCGACTCCTACGAGCAGTACTTC. Its protein is CASSGDSYEQYF.

The chain links TRBV9 to TRBJ2-1, with 8 bases matching TRBD2. The CDR3 runs 17 residues. V shed 0 bases and J 8 bases; nucleotides not matched to a gene: 13. In germline, CDR1 is SGDLS, CDR2 YYNGEE. The CDR3 region is CASSVEGGTRIVDEQFF. The DNA for the CDR3 is TGTGCCAGCAGCGTAGAAGGTGGGACTAGGATCGTCGATGAGCAGTTCTTC.

This sequence joins TRBV29-1 and TRBJ2-5; D is perhaps TRBD2 (6 bases). This CDR3 spans 14 amino acids. From germline, CDR1 is SQVTM and CDR2 ANQGSEA. V was clipped by 1 base and J by 5 bases, with 14 bases between them. The DNA of the CDR3 is TGCAGCGTTGAAGGCGGAGGGGTTAGGGAGACCCAGTACTTC. It yields the protein CSVEGGGVRETQYF.

This chain joins TRBV7-2 and TRBJ2-7, with 7 bases matching TRBD2. CDR1 is SGHTA and CDR2 is FQGNSA in the germline V gene. This CDR3 is built from 15 residues. Unmatched junction bases numbered 11, after V lost 4 bases and J lost 5 bases. The CDR3 protein is CASSSTRGSMNEQYF. CDR3 in DNA: TGTGCCAGCAGCTCCACTCGCGGGAGTATGAACGAGCAGTACTTC.

The chain carries TRBV30 and TRBJ2-1, with D perhaps assigned TRBD1 or TRBD2 (5 bases each). Trimming took 1 base from V and 3 from J, leaving 10 bases between them. The CDR3 contains 14 residues. Germline CDR1 GTSNPN, CDR2 SVGIG (reference sequence). This CDR3 reads CAWSAGTVYNEQFF. The CDR3 nucleotides are TGTGCCTGGAGTGCCGGGACCGTCTACAATGAGCAGTTCTTC.

The rearrangement joins TRBV28 to TRBJ1-2; D gene unclear. Germline V gives CDR1 MDHEN, CDR2 SYDVKM. CDR3 length equals 14 residues. The V end was cut by 4 bases, the J end by 6 bases, with 15 bases between. In nucleotides, the CDR3 is TGTGCCAGCAGTTCGGTTCCCCTCCGGGATGGCTACACCTTC. It encodes CASSSVPLRDGYTF.

The rearrangement uses TRBV18 and TRBJ2-7, with TRBD1 matching over 9 bases. In germline, CDR1 is KGHSH, CDR2 LQKENI. The CDR3 extends over 14 amino acids. Trimming removed 3 bases from V and 6 bases from J; junction bases left unmatched: 6. The CDR3 DNA is TGTGCCAGCTCACCTATACAGGGGGCGGGCGAGCAGTACTTC. Amino acids: CASSPIQGAGEQYF.

This clone was found a few times. The chain combines TRBV10-1 with TRBJ2-7; possibly TRBD2 for D (5 bases). Trimming took off 0 bases at V and 0 bases at J, with 9 bases between the two ends. This CDR3 comprises 15 residues. Germline V gives CDR1 WNHNN, CDR2 SYGVQD (reference sequence). The CDR3 DNA reads TGCGCCAGCAGTGAGTCGAGAGGGATCTCCTACGAGCAGTACTTC. Its protein is CASSESRGISYEQYF.

The J gene is TRBJ2-1, the V gene TRBV7-3; 7 bases are a match to TRBD1. In germline, CDR1 is SGHTA, CDR2 FQGTGA. The CDR3 runs to 15 residues. Trimming removed 5 bases from V and 15 bases from J; junction bases left unmatched: 19. CDR3 nucleotide sequence: TGTGCCAGCAGCCCGCGACCCCAGGTAGGGGGCGGAATGTTCTTC. It yields the protein CASSPRPQVGGGMFF.

The V and J genes are TRBV7-9 and TRBJ2-7; 10 nucleotides align to TRBD2. This CDR3 has 15 residues. Per germline, CDR1 SEHNR and CDR2 FQNEAQ (reference sequence). V was pared by 3 bases and J by 4 bases, with 6 bases of the junction left unmatched. Written as DNA, the CDR3 is TGTGCCAGCAGCTTGGCTAGCGGGAGTTTATACGAGCAGTACTTC. Amino acids: CASSLASGSLYEQYF.

This chain uses TRBV11-2 with TRBJ1-2; TRBD1 matches 10 bases. V gave up 6 bases and J gave up 3 bases; unmatched junction bases: 13. Germline values: CDR1 SGHAT, CDR2 FQNNGV. The CDR3 is 17 amino acids. CDR3 region: CASRTTGGSLSYYGYTF. In DNA, the CDR3 is TGTGCCAGCAGAACGACAGGGGGCAGTTTGTCCTACTATGGCTACACCTTC.

This chain uses TRBV5-4 with TRBJ1-1; TRBD1 aligns across 7 bases. The CDR3 totals 15 residues. The germline V gene has CDR1 SGHNT and CDR2 YYREEE (reference sequence). Germline trimming cut 0 bases from V and 5 bases from J; bases unmatched to any gene: 7. DNA of the CDR3: TGTGCCAGCAGCTTGGGGGGTAGGGGGCGGACTGAAGCTTTCTTT. Translated: CASSLGGRGRTEAFF.

V gene TRBV7-8 combines with J gene TRBJ2-7; 10 bases line up with TRBD1. This CDR3 region has 14 residues. Germline V gives CDR1 SGHVS, CDR2 FQNEAQ. V was pared by 5 bases and J by 5 bases, with 6 bases of the junction left unmatched. CDR3 nucleotides: TGTGCCAGCAGCGCGGGACAGGGGTTCGACGAGCAGTACTTC. It codes for CASSAGQGFDEQYF.

The chain carries TRBV27 and TRBJ2-3; a weak D match, TRBD2 (7 bases). V was pared by 5 bases and J by 1 base, with 16 bases between. The germline CDR1 and CDR2 sequences are MNHEY and SMNVEV (reference sequence). There are 16 residues in the CDR3. Here the CDR3 DNA reads TGTGCCAGCAGTCCTAGCGGAAGGGGGGGCACAGATACGCAGTATTTT. This encodes CASSPSGRGGTDTQYF.

This chain joins TRBV7-8 and TRBJ2-7; 8 nucleotides align to TRBD2. V was clipped by 1 base and J by 3 bases; unmatched bases: 5. Germline assignment: CDR1 SGHVS and CDR2 FQNEAQ. This CDR3 spans 15 amino acids. The CDR3 is CASSLGLSGVYEQYF. The CDR3 DNA sequence: TGTGCCAGCAGCTTAGGACTTAGCGGGGTCTACGAGCAGTACTTC.

The chain carries TRBV27 and TRBJ1-3, with no clear D. Between the trimmed V and J ends, which lost 5 bases and 7 bases, there was a span of 15 bases. The germline V gene encodes CDR1 MNHEY and CDR2 SMNVEV (reference sequence). The CDR3 contains 14 residues. The DNA for the CDR3 is TGTGCCAGCAGTAGGGAGATGTCCAGTAACACCATATATTTT. It yields the protein CASSREMSSNTIYF.

The rearrangement joins TRBV7-9 to TRBJ2-7; 12 positions agree with TRBD2. The V segment lost 5 bases and the J segment 2 bases; nucleotides outside the gene matches: 10. Germline values: CDR1 SEHNR, CDR2 FQNEAQ (reference sequence). CDR3 length: 17 amino acids. CDR3 nucleotide sequence: TGTGCCAGCAGCCCAGGACTAGCGGGAAGTGAAACCTACGAGCAGTACTTC. This translates into CASSPGLAGSETYEQYF.